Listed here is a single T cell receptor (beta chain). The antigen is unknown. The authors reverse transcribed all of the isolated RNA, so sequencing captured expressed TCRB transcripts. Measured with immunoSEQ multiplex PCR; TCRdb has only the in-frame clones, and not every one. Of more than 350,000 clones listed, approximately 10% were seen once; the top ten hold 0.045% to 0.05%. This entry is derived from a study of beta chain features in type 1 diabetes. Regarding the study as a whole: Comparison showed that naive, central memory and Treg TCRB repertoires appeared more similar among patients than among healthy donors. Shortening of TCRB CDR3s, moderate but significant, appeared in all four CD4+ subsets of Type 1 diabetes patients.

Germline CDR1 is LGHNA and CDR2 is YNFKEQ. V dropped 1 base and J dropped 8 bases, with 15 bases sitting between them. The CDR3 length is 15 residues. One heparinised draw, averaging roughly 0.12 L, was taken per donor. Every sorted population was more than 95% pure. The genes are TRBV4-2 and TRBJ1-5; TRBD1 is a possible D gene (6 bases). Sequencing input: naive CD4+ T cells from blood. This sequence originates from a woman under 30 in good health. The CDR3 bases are TGTGCCAGCAGCCAAGGTGTTTCGGGGGACAAGCCCCAGCATTTT. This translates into CASSQGVSGDKPQHF.